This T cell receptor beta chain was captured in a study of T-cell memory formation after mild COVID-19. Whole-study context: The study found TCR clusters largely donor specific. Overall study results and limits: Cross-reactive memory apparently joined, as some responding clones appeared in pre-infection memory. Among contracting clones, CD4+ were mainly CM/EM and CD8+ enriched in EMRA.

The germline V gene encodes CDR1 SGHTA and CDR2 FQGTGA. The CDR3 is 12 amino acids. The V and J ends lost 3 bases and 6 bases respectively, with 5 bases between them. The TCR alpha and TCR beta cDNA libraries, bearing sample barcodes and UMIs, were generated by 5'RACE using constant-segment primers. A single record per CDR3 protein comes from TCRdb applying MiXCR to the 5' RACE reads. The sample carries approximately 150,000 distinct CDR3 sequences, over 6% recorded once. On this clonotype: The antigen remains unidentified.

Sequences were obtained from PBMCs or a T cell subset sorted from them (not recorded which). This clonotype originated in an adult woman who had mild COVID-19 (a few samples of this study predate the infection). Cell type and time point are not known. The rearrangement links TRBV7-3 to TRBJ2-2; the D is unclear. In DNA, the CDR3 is TGTGCCAGCAGCTTTGGTGCCGGGGAGCTGTTTTTT. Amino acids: CASSFGAGELFF.